Following are 22 T cell receptor beta chains from one sample sequenced in a study of T-cell memory formation after mild COVID-19. TCRdb reanalysed the 5' RACE reads using MiXCR and keeps one entry per CDR3 protein. The repertoire includes about 110,000 distinct CDR3 sequences, over 15% of them detected once, and 25% to 30% sits in the top ten. Sequenced input: PBMCs or a T cell subset sorted from them (not recorded which). The source is an adult woman who had mild COVID-19 (a few samples of this study predate the infection). Cell type and time point are not known.

As to this clonotype: One junction end does not reproduce the germline sequence, and a read error may be involved. V usage is TRBV6-1 and J usage is TRBJ2-2; D possibly corresponds to TRBD2 (5 bases). Germline-derived CDR1 and CDR2 are MNHNS and SASEGT. The CDR3 contains 10 residues. CDR3 DNA sequence: TGTGCCAGCAGGGCCGGGAAGCTGTTTTTT. This sequence encodes CASRAGKLFF.

A few counts support this clonotype. J is TRBJ1-1 and V is TRBV7-3; D ambiguous. V gave up 5 bases and J gave up 5 bases, with 15 bases separating them. CDR1 is SGHTA and CDR2 is FQGTGA in the germline V gene. The CDR3 spans 14 residues. This chain's CDR3 is CASSQGLSGTEAFF. The CDR3 DNA sequence: TGTGCCAGCAGCCAAGGCCTATCGGGAACTGAAGCTTTCTTT.

This clonotype was found a few times. The genes are TRBV18 and TRBJ2-7, with a tentative D call TRBD2 (6 bases). Looked up from germline, CDR1 is KGHSH and CDR2 is LQKENI. This CDR3 spans 15 amino acids. Between the trimmed V and J ends, which lost 3 bases and 0 bases, there was a span of 12 bases. CDR3 coding DNA: TGTGCCAGCTCACCGGGGGGAGGCCCCTCCTACGAGCAGTACTTC. This translates into CASSPGGGPSYEQYF.

The chain uses TRBV4-1 and TRBJ2-7; D is perhaps TRBD2 (5 bases). Germline V gene lookup returns CDR1 MGHRA and CDR2 YSYEKL. V dropped 6 bases and J dropped 6 bases, with 9 bases sitting between them. This CDR3 comprises 11 residues. In DNA, the CDR3 is TGCGCCAGCAGAGAGGGAATCGAGCAGTACTTC. Translation gives CASREGIEQYF.

The V gene is TRBV24-1, the J gene TRBJ2-3; maybe TRBD1 (5 bases). The CDR3 runs to 15 residues. CDR1 and CDR2 from the germline V gene are KGHDR and SFDVKD. V gave up 0 bases and J gave up 3 bases, with 9 bases separating them. The chain's CDR3 is CATSDLEGETDTQYF. The CDR3 DNA reads TGTGCCACCAGTGATTTGGAAGGGGAAACAGATACGCAGTATTTT.

This clonotype came up a few times. V and J are TRBV6-1 and TRBJ2-6; D remains unclear. Germline loops: CDR1 MNHNS, CDR2 SASEGT. Trimming took off 1 base at V and 0 bases at J, with 4 bases between the two ends. CDR3 length equals 15 residues. CDR3 sequence: CASSEDSSGANVLTF. CDR3 coding DNA: TGTGCCAGCAGTGAAGACAGCTCTGGGGCCAACGTCCTGACTTTC.

V usage is TRBV27 and J usage is TRBJ1-6, with 9 bases lining up with TRBD1. V was pared by 6 bases and J by 10 bases, with 7 bases of the junction left unmatched. The germline gives CDR1 MNHEY, CDR2 SMNVEV (reference sequence). This CDR3 comprises 14 residues. CDR3 in DNA: TGTGCCAGCAGGGTGACAGGGGGTAGCTCACCCCTCCACTTT. Protein product: CASRVTGGSSPLHF.

This chain uses TRBV4-1 with TRBJ2-1; TRBD2 matches 10 bases. Trimming removed 2 bases from V and 5 bases from J; junction bases left unmatched: 9. Germline V gene lookup returns CDR1 MGHRA and CDR2 YSYEKL. The CDR3 is made up of 17 amino acids. DNA of the CDR3: TGCGCCAGCAGCCAATTCTATTTAGCGGGGGGCCACAATGAGCAGTTCTTC. Protein product: CASSQFYLAGGHNEQFF.

V gene TRBV4-2 combines with J gene TRBJ2-1; 10 nucleotides line up with TRBD2. V dropped 1 base and J dropped 6; count of bases not matched to a gene: 9. The CDR3 totals 17 residues. Germline CDR1 is LGHNA and CDR2 is YNFKEQ. CDR3 sequence: CASSQGTAGGLGNEQFF. The CDR3, as DNA: TGTGCCAGCAGCCAAGGCACAGCGGGAGGGCTGGGCAATGAGCAGTTCTTC.

The V call is TRBV12-3 or TRBV12-4, the J call TRBJ2-7; D gene unclear. V shed 3 bases and J shed 2 bases, with 11 bases lying between them. The CDR3 is 14 amino acids. The CDR3 nucleotides read TGTGCCAGCAGTTTGGGGTCATCGACCTACGAGCAGTACTTC. This codes for CASSLGSSTYEQYF.

The V gene is TRBV19, the J gene TRBJ2-1; D uncertain. Germline V gene lookup returns CDR1 LNHDA and CDR2 SQIVND (reference sequence). CDR3 length equals 13 residues. Trimming took 4 bases from V and 6 from J, leaving 10 bases between them. CDR3 residues: CASSTIAGNEQFF. The CDR3 DNA follows: TGTGCCAGTAGTACGATTGCAGGCAATGAGCAGTTCTTC.

This clonotype was detected only a few times. This chain uses TRBV10-3 with TRBJ2-7; 7 positions match TRBD1. V shed 4 bases and J 0 bases; nucleotides not matched to a gene: 6. This CDR3 comprises 15 residues. Germline V gene lookup returns CDR1 ENHRY and CDR2 SYGVKD. In DNA, the CDR3 is TGTGCCATCAGTGGACAGGGCTTCTCCTCCTACGAGCAGTACTTC. This encodes CAISGQGFSSYEQYF.

This clonotype appeared a few times. The chain is built from TRBV9 and TRBJ2-1, with a weak D call TRBD1 (6 bases). There are 12 residues in the CDR3. V lost 0 bases, J lost 8 bases, and 6 bases lay in between. The germline gives CDR1 SGDLS, CDR2 YYNGEE. CDR3 sequence reads: CASSVGGHEQFF. In nucleotides, the CDR3 is TGTGCCAGCAGCGTAGGGGGGCATGAGCAGTTCTTC.

The chain carries TRBV7-8 and TRBJ1-6; D gene ambiguous. The CDR3 is made up of 15 amino acids. V dropped 5 bases and J dropped 6 bases, with 14 bases sitting between them. Per germline, CDR1 SGHVS and CDR2 FQNEAQ. CDR3 in DNA: TGTGCCAGCAGCCCCCGCGCAGCGAGTAATTCACCCCTCCACTTT. Protein product: CASSPRAASNSPLHF.

The chain combines TRBV12-3 or TRBV12-4 with TRBJ1-1, with D maybe TRBD1 (5 bases). The CDR3 has 15 amino acids. With 3 bases removed from V and 1 base from J, the gap between germline ends came to 12 bases. Here the CDR3 reads CASSFLGGANTEAFF. DNA of the CDR3: TGTGCCAGCAGTTTCCTCGGGGGTGCGAACACTGAAGCTTTCTTT.

J is TRBJ2-5 and V is TRBV4-2, with D uncertain. Trimming took 0 bases from V and 7 from J, leaving 9 bases between them. The CDR3 consists of 13 residues. The germline V gene encodes CDR1 LGHNA and CDR2 YNFKEQ. CDR3: CASSQERLATQYF. In nucleotides, the CDR3 is TGTGCCAGCAGCCAAGAGAGGTTGGCGACCCAGTACTTC.

The chain combines TRBV5-1 with TRBJ2-7; D not certain. The germline V gene encodes CDR1 SGHRS and CDR2 YFSETQ. The V end was cut by 0 bases, the J end by 2 bases, with 9 bases between. The CDR3 is made up of 14 amino acids. The DNA for the CDR3 is TGCGCCAGCAGCTTGGACACTGGAACCTACGAGCAGTACTTC. It translates to CASSLDTGTYEQYF.

This clonotype was seen a few times. The V call is TRBV5-5, the J call TRBJ2-7, with D possibly TRBD1 on 6 matching bases. V lost 2 bases to trimming and J lost 3 bases, with 15 bases between them. The germline V gene has CDR1 SGHKS and CDR2 YYEKEE (reference sequence). This CDR3 is built from 15 residues. The CDR3 region is CASSLEMGAYYEQYF. Here the CDR3 DNA reads TGTGCCAGCAGCTTAGAAATGGGGGCCTACTACGAGCAGTACTTC.

This clonotype was recorded a few times. The chain links TRBV5-1 to TRBJ2-7, with TRBD1 matching 8 bases. The J segment lost 3 bases and the V segment lost 3 bases, leaving 8 bases of the junction unmatched. This CDR3 has 15 amino acids. Germline lookup yields CDR1 SGHRS and CDR2 YFSETQ. The CDR3 DNA sequence: TGCGCCAGCAGCTACCGGACAGGGCCCCGCTACGAGCAGTACTTC. Its protein is CASSYRTGPRYEQYF.

This clonotype turned up a few times. This chain connects TRBV6-1 to TRBJ2-7, with a possible D match to TRBD2 (6 bases). In germline, CDR1 is MNHNS, CDR2 SASEGT. With 1 base removed from V and 3 bases from J, the gap between germline ends came to 13 bases. The CDR3 sequence is 15 residues long. The CDR3 sequence is CASSEVSSANYEQYF. In DNA, the CDR3 is TGTGCCAGCAGTGAAGTGTCTAGCGCCAACTACGAGCAGTACTTC.

At least ten counts were recorded for this clonotype. The rearrangement joins TRBV18 to TRBJ2-3, with 12 bases fitting TRBD2. Germline CDR1 KGHSH, CDR2 LQKENI. V dropped 3 bases and J dropped 2; count of bases not matched to a gene: 3. The CDR3 is 16 residues long. The DNA for the CDR3 is TGTGCCAGCTCACCGACTAGCGGGAGTATCACAGATACGCAGTATTTT. As protein: CASSPTSGSITDTQYF.

This clonotype was found a few times. This sequence joins TRBV11-2 and TRBJ2-3, with 7 nucleotides matching TRBD2. Germline CDR1 is SGHAT and CDR2 is FQNNGV. This CDR3 is 16 amino acids long. V shed 5 bases and J 2 bases; nucleotides not matched to a gene: 10. CDR3 nucleotides: TGTGCCAGCAGCCCCACTAGCGTTGGTTACACAGATACGCAGTATTTT. It encodes CASSPTSVGYTDTQYF.